A single sample is the source of the 26 T cell receptor beta chains below, sequenced in a study of blood T cell repertoires in COVID-19. Only in-frame clones appear in the TCRdb table, and some are missing; sequencing was by immunoSEQ multiplex PCR. Of fewer than 350,000 clones listed, roughly 79% are singletons. Sequencing was done on a sample of peripheral blood. These receptors were collected from a woman aged 55-69 years with active or convalescent COVID-19.

The rearrangement joins TRBV12-3 or TRBV12-4 to TRBJ2-7; TRBD1 is a possible D gene (5 bases). This CDR3 region has 12 residues. The V end lost 6 bases, the J end lost 7 bases, and 13 bases lay between the germline ends. CDR3 protein: CASSSSGLEQYF. CDR3 DNA sequence: TGTGCCAGCAGCTCTTCAGGGCTAGAGCAGTACTTC.

The genes are TRBV29-1 and TRBJ1-1; TRBD1 is a possible D gene (5 bases). Germline loops: CDR1 SQVTM, CDR2 ANQGSEA. V lost 3 bases to trimming and J lost 1 base, with 9 bases between them. The CDR3 loop spans 13 amino acids. CDR3 loop: CSVDGGENTEAFF. The CDR3 coding sequence is TGCAGCGTTGACGGGGGGGAGAACACTGAAGCTTTCTTT.

V gene TRBV7-9 combines with J gene TRBJ2-6; 7 nucleotides line up with TRBD1. Unmatched junction bases numbered 7, after V lost 11 bases and J lost 3 bases. The CDR3 loop spans 14 amino acids. Germline-derived CDR1 and CDR2 are SEHNR and FQNEAQ (reference sequence). The CDR3 DNA reads as TGTGCCTATACAGGGACAGTTGGGGCCAACGTCCTGACTTTC. It specifies CAYTGTVGANVLTF.

The rearrangement joins TRBV18 to TRBJ1-2; D not resolved. V gave up 8 bases and J gave up 6 bases, with 19 bases separating them. Germline CDR1 reads KGHSH; CDR2 reads LQKENI. The CDR3 extends over 14 amino acids. As DNA, the CDR3 is TGTGCCAGCCACTCCTGGAGGACGAGGAATGGCTACACCTTC. This gives the protein CASHSWRTRNGYTF.

The chain is built from TRBV19 and TRBJ2-7; 7 bases agree with TRBD1. This CDR3 has 14 amino acids. Trimming removed 2 bases from V and 1 base from J; junction bases left unmatched: 2. Germline V CDR1 and CDR2: LNHDA, SQIVND (reference sequence). The CDR3 nucleotides are TGTGCCAGTAGTATACCGGGACAGTCCTACGAGCAGTACTTC. It codes for CASSIPGQSYEQYF. Full variable domain (missing parts from reference TRBV19 and TRBJ2-7): DGGITQSPKYLFRKEGQNVTLSCEQNLNHDAMYWYRQDPGQGLRLIYYSQIVNDFQKGDIAEGYSVSREKKESFPLTVTSAQKNPTAFYLCASSIPGQSYEQYFGPGTRLTVT.

This chain links TRBV12-3 or TRBV12-4 with TRBJ1-5; D remains ambiguous. CDR3 length equals 13 residues. Trimming shortened V by 9 bases and J by 2 bases, and 11 bases separated the two germline ends. CDR3 residues: CASGRAGNQPQHF. CDR3 nucleotides: TGTGCCAGTGGGCGGGCGGGCAATCAGCCCCAGCATTTT.

The rearrangement joins TRBV10-3 to TRBJ1-2; TRBD1 matches 9 bases. Losses at the gene ends were 5 bases for V and 2 bases for J; bases not matched to a gene: 9. CDR1 and CDR2 from the germline V gene are ENHRY and SYGVKD. The CDR3 covers 16 residues. Written as DNA, the CDR3 is TGTGCCATCAGTCGGACAGGGGACTCCCAGAACTATGGCTACACCTTC. Translation: CAISRTGDSQNYGYTF.

Here the CDR3 reads CASSLDLAISQYF. As DNA, the CDR3 is TGTGCCAGCAGCTTAGATCTGGCAATAAGTCAGTACTTC. The chain employs TRBV11-2 and TRBJ2-4; D uncertain. CDR3 size: 13 residues. V was shortened by 0 bases and J by 12 bases, with 12 bases between the two germline ends. The germline V gene has CDR1 SGHAT and CDR2 FQNNGV.

This clone has only a few counts. This chain links TRBV6-2 or TRBV6-3 with TRBJ1-5; 8 bases fit TRBD1. V shed 4 bases, J shed 8 bases, and the junction held 10 bases outside the gene matches. There are 15 residues in the CDR3. Germline lookup yields CDR1 MNHEY and CDR2 SVGEGT. As DNA, the CDR3 is TGTGCCAGCAGTTGGACAGGGCAGGATTCAGAGCCCCAGCATTTT. It translates to CASSWTGQDSEPQHF.

The chain carries TRBV7-3 and TRBJ2-2; 9 bases map to TRBD1. The junction had 6 bases not matched to a gene; V was cut back by 3 bases and J by 1 base. Germline V CDR1 and CDR2: SGHTA, FQGTGA. This CDR3 is built from 17 residues. The CDR3 bases are TGTGCCAGCAGCTTGGTTCCGGGACAGGGGAACACCGGGGAGCTGTTTTTT. It encodes CASSLVPGQGNTGELFF.

The chain recombines TRBV7-9 with TRBJ2-7; tentatively, D is TRBD1 (5 bases). From germline, CDR1 is SEHNR and CDR2 FQNEAQ (reference sequence). This CDR3 contains 14 residues. Trimming took off 5 bases at V and 3 bases at J, with 14 bases between the two ends. Written as DNA, the CDR3 is TGTGCCAGCAGCCCATCGTCCAGGGACTACGAGCAGTACTTC. Translating gives CASSPSSRDYEQYF.

This chain links TRBV11-2 with TRBJ2-2, with 14 nucleotides matching TRBD2. After removal of 5 bases from V and 9 bases from J, the junction contained 11 bases not matched to a gene. The CDR3 length is 17 residues. Germline assignment: CDR1 SGHAT and CDR2 FQNNGV. The CDR3 reads CASSPGLAGASVRELFF. The CDR3 DNA sequence: TGTGCCAGCAGCCCGGGACTAGCGGGGGCCAGTGTCAGGGAGCTGTTTTTT.

The rearrangement links TRBV18 to TRBJ1-2; a weak D match, TRBD1 (6 bases). This CDR3 is 16 amino acids long. V lost 3 bases and J 0 bases, leaving 14 bases between the germline ends. CDR1 and CDR2 from the germline V gene are KGHSH and LQKENI. In DNA form, the CDR3 reads TGTGCCAGCTCACCGTCGGGGGGCCGGGCTAACTATGGCTACACCTTC. Amino acid sequence: CASSPSGGRANYGYTF.

This clone was detected only a few times. V gene TRBV19 combines with J gene TRBJ1-5; no firm D call. Deletions cut 8 bases from V and 0 bases from J, with 11 bases between. The germline V gene encodes CDR1 LNHDA and CDR2 SQIVND (reference sequence). The CDR3 is 14 amino acids. The CDR3 DNA sequence: TGTGCCAGTCTGTCCCCTTATAGCAATCAGCCCCAGCATTTT. It yields the protein CASLSPYSNQPQHF.

The rearrangement joins TRBV11-2 to TRBJ2-1, with TRBD2 matching over 9 bases. This CDR3 comprises 16 residues. Germline assignment: CDR1 SGHAT and CDR2 FQNNGV. Trimming cost V 4 bases and J 5 bases; bases outside gene matches: 9. The CDR3 DNA sequence: TGTGCCAGCAGCTACTTAGCGGGGGCTCTAAACAATGAGCAGTTCTTC. This gives the protein CASSYLAGALNNEQFF.

This chain uses TRBV30 with TRBJ1-4, with D possibly being TRBD1 (6 bases). This CDR3 region has 14 residues. The ends were cut back, 4 bases at V and 7 bases at J, with 16 bases in the middle. From germline, CDR1 is GTSNPN and CDR2 SVGIG (reference sequence). In nucleotides, the CDR3 is TGTGCCTGGACAAACGACAGGTTCTTTGAAAAACTGTTTTTT. It yields the protein CAWTNDRFFEKLFF. Using reference TRBV30 and TRBJ1-4 for the parts outside the CDR3, the full variable domain is SQTIHQWPATLVQPVGSPLSLECTVEGTSNPNLYWYRQAAGRGLQLLFYSVGIGQISSEVPQNLSASRPQDRQFILSSKKLLLSDSGFYLCAWTNDRFFEKLFFGSGTQLSVL.

V gene TRBV4-3 combines with J gene TRBJ1-5; 9 bases agree with TRBD1. The germline V gene encodes CDR1 LGHNA and CDR2 YSLEER. This CDR3 region has 15 residues. V lost 5 bases, J lost 2 bases, and 4 bases stayed unmatched. The CDR3 region has the DNA TGCGCCAGCAGCGAACGGGACAGGGGCAATCAGCCCCAGCATTTT. Translated, it gives CASSERDRGNQPQHF.

Concerning this clone itself: At one of its ends the junction is not consistent with the germline gene, which may arise from a read error. The chain joins TRBV7-7 to TRBJ2-5, with 10 positions matching TRBD1. CDR1 and CDR2 from the germline V gene are SSHAT and FNYEAQ (reference sequence). The CDR3 totals 16 residues. The CDR3 loop is CASSLVGQGIGQTQYF. Here the CDR3 DNA reads TGTGCTAGCAGCTTAGTGGGACAGGGGATTGGACAGACCCAGTACTTC. The whole variable domain, filled in from reference TRBV7-7 and TRBJ2-5, reads GAGVSQSPRYKVTKRGQDVTLRCDPISSHATLYWYQQALGQGPEFLTYFNYEAQPDKSGLPSDRFSAERPEGSISTLTIQRTEQRDSAMYRCASSLVGQGIGQTQYFGPGTRLLVL.

V is TRBV27 and J is TRBJ2-7; D is ambiguous. This CDR3 region has 13 residues. Germline CDR1 is MNHEY and CDR2 is SMNVEV (reference sequence). Deletions cut 5 bases from V and 3 bases from J, with 11 bases between. As DNA, the CDR3 is TGTGCCAGCAGTCCTTCGGTAGTCTACGAGCAGTACTTC. Translating gives CASSPSVVYEQYF.

The gene calls are TRBV15 and TRBJ1-2; a weak D match, TRBD1 (6 bases). In germline, CDR1 is LNHNV, CDR2 YYDKDF (reference sequence). V was trimmed by 0 bases and J by 8 bases, leaving 16 bases between them. The CDR3 is 15 residues long. The CDR3 loop reads CATSRDGAQGQGYTF. As DNA, the CDR3 is TGTGCCACCAGCAGAGATGGGGCTCAGGGACAAGGCTACACCTTC.

This clone was counted between two and nine times. This chain connects TRBV6-6 to TRBJ1-4, with D tentatively TRBD1 (5 bases). Germline CDR1 and CDR2: MNHNY and SVGAGI (reference sequence). This CDR3 is built from 15 residues. Trimming stripped 0 bases from V and 5 bases from J, with 10 bases between. CDR3 nucleotides: TGTGCCAGCAGTTACTCCGGGGGACTGAATGAAAAACTGTTTTTT. It yields the protein CASSYSGGLNEKLFF.

CDR3 nucleotide sequence: TGTGCCAGCAGTTGGAGACAGGCAAATGAGCAGTTCTTC. This sequence encodes CASSWRQANEQFF. This chain connects TRBV6-5 to TRBJ2-1, with D maybe TRBD1 (6 bases). The CDR3 spans 13 residues. Looked up from germline, CDR1 is MNHEY and CDR2 is SVGAGI. The V end lost 4 bases, the J end lost 7 bases, and 11 bases lay between the germline ends.

This rearrangement joins TRBV9 to TRBJ2-7, with 12 positions matching TRBD1. The CDR3 spans 16 residues. Unmatched junction bases numbered 8, after V lost 2 bases and J lost 5 bases. CDR1 is SGDLS, CDR2 YYNGEE, per germline. The CDR3 loop reads CASSVDVRDRGHEQYF. CDR3 bases: TGTGCCAGCAGCGTGGACGTAAGGGACAGGGGGCACGAGCAGTACTTC. Drawing the rest from reference TRBV9 and TRBJ2-7, the complete variable domain is DSGVTQTPKHLITATGQRVTLRCSPRSGDLSVYWYQQSLDQGLQFLIQYYNGEERAKGNILERFSAQQFPDLHSELNLSSLELGDSALYFCASSVDVRDRGHEQYFGPGTRLTVT.

This chain uses TRBV5-1 with TRBJ2-1, with D perhaps TRBD1 (6 bases). Per the germline V gene, CDR1 is SGHRS and CDR2 is YFSETQ. The CDR3 is 15 residues long. V was pared by 5 bases and J by 8 bases, with 20 bases between. The CDR3 DNA is TGCGCCAGCAGACAGCAAATACAGGGATCGGATGAGCAGTTCTTC. This sequence encodes CASRQQIQGSDEQFF.

The chain has TRBV11-2 and TRBJ1-1; D is perhaps TRBD1 (6 bases). Germline-derived CDR1 and CDR2 are SGHAT and FQNNGV. The CDR3 totals 15 residues. V shed 5 bases and J shed 3 bases, with 16 bases lying between them. The CDR3 sequence: CASSMTGPMDTEAFF. As DNA, the CDR3 is TGTGCCAGCAGCATGACAGGTCCTATGGACACTGAAGCTTTCTTT.

The chain is built from TRBV5-1 and TRBJ1-2; D is possibly TRBD1 (5 bases). The CDR3 contains 14 residues. Germline CDR1 SGHRS, CDR2 YFSETQ. Deletions cut 0 bases from V and 5 bases from J, with 11 bases between. The DNA of the CDR3 is TGCGCCAGCAGCTTGGGCAGGGTAAATTATGGCTACACCTTC. Its protein is CASSLGRVNYGYTF.